The 10 T cell receptor beta chains below were found in one sample sequenced in a study of blood T cell repertoires in COVID-19. Clones were read by immunoSEQ multiplex PCR, and TCRdb kept only the in-frame ones, dropping some. The sample has about 280,000 clones; 85% are singletons. Sequenced sample: PBMCs or T cells enriched from blood (not recorded which). Receptors were obtained from a woman between 50 and 59 years old who had recovered from COVID-19.

In regard to this clone: This CDR3 fails to terminate in the conserved phenylalanine or tryptophan, so it likely reflects a read error. No DNA is shown, since the ends of the CDR3 on it are uncertain; the CDR3 is the one TCRdb lists. This chain connects TRBV12-3 or TRBV12-4 to TRBJ2-7; TRBD1, the table's D call, lacks a check against the DNA. A total of 11 residues make up the CDR3, ends included. This CDR3 is CASITEGTGAI.

The chain is built from TRBV4-1 and TRBJ2-5; D might be TRBD1 (7 bases). The germline CDR1 and CDR2 sequences are MGHRA and YSYEKL. The germline V and J ends were trimmed by 3 bases and 2 bases, with 19 bases remaining between them. This CDR3 is 17 amino acids long. CDR3 DNA: TGCGCCAGCAGCCATGGCCCCCTACAGGGGAGGCAAGAGACCCAGTACTTC. It translates to CASSHGPLQGRQETQYF.

This clone was detected once. This chain uses TRBV7-2 with TRBJ1-1; tentative D call: TRBD1 (5 bases). The CDR3 runs 15 residues. V gave up 6 bases and J gave up 4 bases, with 18 bases separating them. CDR1 is SGHTA, CDR2 FQGNSA, per germline. For the CDR3, the DNA is TGTGCCAGCAGGGGACCCTACGCGGGAGTCACTGAAGCTTTCTTT. Protein product: CASRGPYAGVTEAFF.

In its sample, this clone was seen a few times. The V call is TRBV19, the J call TRBJ2-2; 8 bases align to TRBD1. CDR3 length equals 14 residues. Germline V gene data show CDR1 as LNHDA and CDR2 as SQIVND (reference sequence). V shed 3 bases and J 4 bases; nucleotides not matched to a gene: 1. The CDR3 DNA sequence: TGTGCCAGTAGTATGGGACAGGCCACCGGGGAGCTGTTTTTT. It specifies CASSMGQATGELFF.

The rearrangement links TRBV6-1 to TRBJ1-4; TRBD1 matches 9 bases. V trimming: 1 base; J trimming: 6 bases; junction bases outside the gene matches: 3. The CDR3 runs to 15 residues. CDR1 and CDR2 from the germline V gene are MNHNS and SASEGT. The CDR3 DNA sequence: TGTGCCAGCAGTGAAGGGACAGGGGCCTATGAAAAACTGTTTTTT. It encodes CASSEGTGAYEKLFF.

This clone appeared once. This sequence joins TRBV6-5 and TRBJ1-2; 9 nucleotides agree with TRBD1. The CDR3 contains 12 residues. Unmatched junction bases numbered 4, after V lost 10 bases and J lost 4 bases. Germline loops: CDR1 MNHEY, CDR2 SVGAGI. CDR3 amino acids: CATLTGGYGYTF. CDR3 nucleotide sequence: TGTGCCACCTTGACAGGGGGCTATGGCTACACCTTC.

The rearrangement joins TRBV29-1 to TRBJ1-2; 8 nucleotides match TRBD1. With 5 bases clipped from V and 4 bases from J, the junction kept 9 bases outside the gene matches. Looked up from germline, CDR1 is SQVTM and CDR2 is ANQGSEA. This CDR3 is built from 14 residues. CDR3 residues: CSVTDRAAAYGYTF. In DNA form, the CDR3 reads TGCAGCGTTACGGACAGGGCGGCGGCCTATGGCTACACCTTC.

The genes are TRBV27 and TRBJ2-1; 10 nucleotides match TRBD2. Germline V CDR1 and CDR2: MNHEY, SMNVEV (reference sequence). The CDR3 is 15 residues long. Trimming cost V 6 bases and J 4 bases; bases outside gene matches: 6. The CDR3: CASSRTSGAYNEQFF. For the CDR3, the DNA is TGTGCCAGCAGCCGAACTAGCGGGGCATACAATGAGCAGTTCTTC.

This chain uses TRBV10-3 with TRBJ1-1; a weak D match, TRBD1 (6 bases). The CDR3 spans 13 residues. Germline assignment: CDR1 ENHRY and CDR2 SYGVKD. V was pared by 8 bases and J by 1 base, with 11 bases between. The CDR3 region has the DNA TGTGCCATCCGGGACACCCAGAACACTGAAGCTTTCTTT. Protein product: CAIRDTQNTEAFF.

The V call is TRBV2, the J call TRBJ1-3; D ambiguous. V was pared by 3 bases and J by 0 bases, with 12 bases between. This CDR3 spans 16 amino acids. CDR1 and CDR2 from the germline V gene are SNHLY and FYNNEI. The chain's CDR3 is CASSDRRRPSGNTIYF. The CDR3 region has the DNA TGTGCCAGCAGTGATCGACGGCGGCCCTCTGGAAACACCATATATTTT.